This entry lists 10 T cell receptor beta chains sequenced from one sample in a study of OX40 agonist ivuxolimab in advanced cancers. TCRdb's copy holds only in-frame clones and misses some; the assay was immunoSEQ multiplex PCR. This sample yields 20,000 to 25,000 clones, of which around 90% are seen a single time; roughly 60% belongs to the top ten. Here the sequenced sample was CD4+ or CD8+ T cells sorted from blood, taken in a trial of the OX40 agonist ivuxolimab. These TCRs come from an adult with an advanced solid tumor such as melanoma, head and neck, liver or kidney cancer.

The rearrangement links TRBV5-5 to TRBJ2-7; 9 bases fit TRBD1. The V segment lost 4 bases and the J segment 5 bases; nucleotides outside the gene matches: 10. CDR1 is SGHKS and CDR2 is YYEKEE in the germline V gene (reference sequence). This CDR3 region has 15 residues. CDR3 loop: CASSQHGTGYDEQYF. For the CDR3, the DNA is TGTGCCAGCAGCCAGCATGGGACAGGGTACGACGAGCAGTACTTC.

Within the sample, this clone is medium-sized. The chain is built from TRBV12-5 and TRBJ1-1; tentatively, D is TRBD1 (5 bases). The CDR3 contains 12 residues. The V end lost 6 bases, the J end lost 5 bases, and 10 bases lay between the germline ends. CDR1 is LGHNT and CDR2 is FRNRAP in the germline V gene. CDR3 sequence (DNA): TGTGCTAGTGGGGCTGGGGGGACTGAAGCTTTCTTT. Protein sequence: CASGAGGTEAFF.

The V call is TRBV15, the J call TRBJ1-2; 8 bases align to TRBD1. J lost 8 bases, V lost 7 bases, and 12 bases had no gene match. Germline V lookup: CDR1 LNHNV, CDR2 YYDKDF (reference sequence). There are 14 residues in the CDR3. Here the CDR3 reads CATKRDRNWDGYTF. CDR3 in DNA: TGTGCCACCAAAAGGGACAGGAACTGGGACGGCTACACCTTC.

The V gene is TRBV15, the J gene TRBJ2-2, with D perhaps matching TRBD2 (6 bases). The length of the CDR3 is 16 residues. V was clipped by 0 bases and J by 3 bases, with 11 bases between them. Germline values: CDR1 LNHNV, CDR2 YYDKDF (reference sequence). This CDR3 is CATSRDSLAYTGELFF. DNA of the CDR3: TGTGCCACCAGCAGAGATTCGCTAGCGTACACCGGGGAGCTGTTTTTT.

The chain is built from TRBV18 and TRBJ2-7, with D tentatively TRBD1 (5 bases). Trimming took off 4 bases at V and 3 bases at J, with 10 bases between the two ends. The CDR3 has 13 residues. Germline V gene lookup returns CDR1 KGHSH and CDR2 LQKENI. The CDR3 loop reads CASSLDSYYEQYF. For the CDR3, the DNA is TGTGCCAGCTCACTAGACAGTTACTACGAGCAGTACTTC.

V and J are TRBV27 and TRBJ1-5, with a weak D call TRBD1 (6 bases). Germline V lookup: CDR1 MNHEY, CDR2 SMNVEV (reference sequence). The CDR3 length is 17 residues. The V and J ends lost 7 bases and 5 bases respectively, with 24 bases between them. In DNA form, the CDR3 reads TGTGCCAGCATTCCCAGGTCACAGGGTCAGATGGATCAGCCCCAGCATTTT. Protein product: CASIPRSQGQMDQPQHF.

This chain connects TRBV6-7 to TRBJ1-2; D gene ambiguous. TRBV6-7 is flagged as an ORF with uncertain function. V was pared by 0 bases and J by 6 bases, with 14 bases between. The CDR3 is 15 amino acids. DNA for the CDR3: TGTGCCAGCAGTTACTCCGGTAACTTCTCCCATGGCTACACCTTC. Protein: CASSYSGNFSHGYTF.

The rearrangement links TRBV5-1 to TRBJ2-7, with D possibly matching TRBD1 (6 bases). Trimming took off 0 bases at V and 2 bases at J, with 18 bases between the two ends. The CDR3 contains 17 residues. CDR1 and CDR2 (germline): SGHRS, YFSETQ. CDR3 amino acids: CASSLAKTGIETYEQYF. The CDR3 region has the DNA TGCGCCAGCAGCTTGGCTAAAACAGGGATAGAAACCTACGAGCAGTACTTC.

The chain recombines TRBV5-6 with TRBJ1-2; D call uncertain. CDR1 is SGHDT, CDR2 YYEEEE, per germline. Trimming stripped 1 base from V and 8 bases from J, with 15 bases between. The CDR3 is made up of 14 amino acids. The CDR3 DNA reads TGTGCCAGCAGCTTGATCCAGGCCGCGCCGGGCTACACCTTC. Translating gives CASSLIQAAPGYTF.

The V and J genes are TRBV1 and TRBJ2-6. TRBV1 is a listed pseudogene. CDR3 size: 15 residues. CDR3 bases: TGCACCAGCAGCCAACTGGGGGCTGGGGCCAACGTCCTGACTTTC. It specifies CTSSQLGAGANVLTF.